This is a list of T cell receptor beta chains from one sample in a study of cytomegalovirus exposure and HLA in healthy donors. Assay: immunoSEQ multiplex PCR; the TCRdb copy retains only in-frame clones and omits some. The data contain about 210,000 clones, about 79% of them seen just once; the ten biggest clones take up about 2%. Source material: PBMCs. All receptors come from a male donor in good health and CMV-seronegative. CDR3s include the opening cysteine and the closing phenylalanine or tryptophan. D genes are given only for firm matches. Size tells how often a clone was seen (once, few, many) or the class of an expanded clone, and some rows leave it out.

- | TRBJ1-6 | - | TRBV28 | CASSMGQLNSPLHF | TGTGCCAGCAGCATGGGCCAGCTTAATTCACCCCTCCACTTT
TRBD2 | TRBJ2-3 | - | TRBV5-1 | CASSSPGVAGITSTDTQYF | TGCGCCAGCAGCTCTCCCGGGGTAGCGGGAATAACTAGCACAGATACGCAGTATTTT
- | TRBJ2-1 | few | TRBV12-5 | CASGSQLLFNNEQFF | TGTGCTAGTGGATCTCAACTATTATTTAACAATGAGCAGTTCTTC
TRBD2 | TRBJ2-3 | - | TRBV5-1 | CASSLGLAGGTDTQYF | TGCGCCAGCAGCTTGGGACTAGCGGGAGGCACAGATACGCAGTATTTT
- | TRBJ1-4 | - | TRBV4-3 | CASSQDAGSGKTNEKLFF | TGCGCCAGCAGCCAAGATGCAGGATCGGGGAAAACTAATGAAAAACTGTTTTTT
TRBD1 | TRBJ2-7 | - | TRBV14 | CASSPLTGGRYEQYF | TGTGCCAGCAGCCCACTGACAGGGGGACGCTACGAGCAGTACTTC
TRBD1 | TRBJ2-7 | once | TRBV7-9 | CASSLVPGQGRDYEQYF | TGTGCCAGCAGCTTAGTGCCGGGACAGGGAAGAGATTACGAGCAGTACTTC
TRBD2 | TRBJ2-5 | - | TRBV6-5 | CASSYGLAQETQYF | TGTGCCAGCAGTTATGGACTAGCCCAAGAGACCCAGTACTTC
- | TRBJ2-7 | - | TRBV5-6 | CASSSDSSAYEQYF | TGTGCCAGCAGCTCGGACAGCTCTGCCTACGAGCAGTACTTC
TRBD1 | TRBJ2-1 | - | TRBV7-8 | CASTTGTGMYNEQFF | TGTGCCAGCACGACCGGGACAGGTATGTACAATGAGCAGTTCTTC
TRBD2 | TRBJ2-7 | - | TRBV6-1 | CASSLELAGVGEQYF | TGTGCCAGCAGTTTAGAACTAGCGGGAGTAGGCGAGCAGTACTTC
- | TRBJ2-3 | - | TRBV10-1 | CASTRERGTDTQYF | TGCGCCAGCACCCGGGAGCGGGGCACAGATACGCAGTATTTT
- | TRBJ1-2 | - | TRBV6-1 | CASSEGPGDYGYTF | TGTGCCAGCAGTGAGGGTCCAGGGGACTATGGCTACACCTTC
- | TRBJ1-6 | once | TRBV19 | CASSARSSYNSPLHF | TGTGCCAGTAGTGCCCGGAGCTCCTATAATTCACCCCTCCACTTT
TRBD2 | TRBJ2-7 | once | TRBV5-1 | CASSHGTSGSYEQYF | TGCGCCAGCAGCCACGGGACTAGCGGGAGCTACGAGCAGTACTTC
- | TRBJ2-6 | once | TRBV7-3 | CASSFTGPGANVLTF | TGTGCCAGCAGCTTCACAGGGCCAGGGGCCAACGTCCTGACTTTC
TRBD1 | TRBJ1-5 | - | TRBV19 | CASSIDRGSQPQHF | TGTGCCAGTAGTATTGACAGGGGGAGTCAGCCCCAGCATTTT
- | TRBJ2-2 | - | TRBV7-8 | CASSFRRANTGELFF | TGTGCCAGCAGCTTCAGGAGGGCGAACACCGGGGAGCTGTTTTTT
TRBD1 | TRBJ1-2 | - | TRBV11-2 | CASSPMRGRDGYTF | TGTGCCAGCAGCCCAATGAGGGGGCGCGATGGCTACACCTTC
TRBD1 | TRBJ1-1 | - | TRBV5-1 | CASSWGDRGGTEAFF | TGCGCCAGCAGCTGGGGGGACAGGGGTGGCACTGAAGCTTTCTTT
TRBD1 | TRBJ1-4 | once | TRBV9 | CASSARQGAEKLFF | TGTGCCAGCAGCGCCAGACAGGGGGCCGAAAAACTGTTTTTT
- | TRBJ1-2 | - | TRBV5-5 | CASSSLTGSTYGYTF | TGTGCCAGCAGCTCCCTAACAGGGTCGACTTATGGCTACACCTTC
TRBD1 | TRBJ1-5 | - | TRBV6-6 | CASTTGQWVSNQPQHF | TGTGCCAGCACTACGGGACAGTGGGTTAGCAATCAGCCCCAGCATTTT